The next 24 T cell receptor beta chains were all read from a single sample in a study of blood T cell repertoires in COVID-19. Using immunoSEQ multiplex PCR, the repertoire was profiled, and TCRdb retains in-frame clones only, with some absent. The profile shows 150,000 to 200,000 clones, roughly 80% of them singletons. Sequenced: PBMCs or T cells enriched from blood (not recorded which). These receptors all come from a woman in her sixties or seventies with acute COVID-19.

This clone came up once. The chain employs TRBV25-1 and TRBJ1-1; D perhaps matches TRBD1 (5 bases). CDR1 and CDR2 (germline): MGHDK, SYGVNS. V shed 4 bases and J shed 0 bases, with 15 bases lying between them. The CDR3 contains 16 residues. This chain's CDR3 is CASSVFDSLMNTEAFF. For the CDR3, the DNA is TGTGCCAGCAGTGTTTTTGACAGTCTCATGAACACTGAAGCTTTCTTT. The full variable domain, completed using reference TRBV25-1 and TRBJ1-1, is EADIYQTPRYLVIGTGKKITLECSQTMGHDKMYWYQQDPGMELHLIHYSYGVNSTEKGDLSSESTVSRIRTEHFPLTLESARPSHTSQYLCASSVFDSLMNTEAFFGQGTRLTVV.

The chain uses TRBV19 and TRBJ2-3, with TRBD1 as a possible D gene (6 bases). There are 17 residues in the CDR3. Germline V lookup: CDR1 LNHDA, CDR2 SQIVND (reference sequence). V lost 1 base and J lost 0, with 14 bases in between. The CDR3 DNA follows: TGTGCCAGTAGTATAGGTTGGGACACCTCTAGCACAGATACGCAGTATTTT. Translating it yields CASSIGWDTSSTDTQYF.

V gene TRBV4-1 combines with J gene TRBJ2-4, with a weak D call TRBD2 (5 bases). CDR3 length: 12 residues. Germline V gene data show CDR1 as MGHRA and CDR2 as YSYEKL. The V and J ends lost 4 bases and 10 bases respectively, with 11 bases between them. The CDR3 nucleotides read TGCGCCAGCAGCCTGGACTGGAGGATTCAGTACTTC. Its protein is CASSLDWRIQYF.

The chain carries TRBV7-9 and TRBJ1-1, with D possibly being TRBD1 (5 bases). Germline V gene data show CDR1 as SEHNR and CDR2 as FQNEAQ (reference sequence). The CDR3 length is 14 residues. V was trimmed by 8 bases and J by 0 bases, leaving 13 bases between them. CDR3 loop: CASAPDSMNTEAFF. The CDR3 DNA reads as TGTGCCAGCGCACCTGACAGTATGAACACTGAAGCTTTCTTT.

The chain links TRBV24-1 to TRBJ2-5, with TRBD2 matching 7 bases. CDR3 length: 15 residues. Germline V CDR1 and CDR2: KGHDR, SFDVKD. The junction had 9 bases not matched to a gene; V was cut back by 4 bases and J by 5 bases. The CDR3 DNA sequence: TGTGCCACCAGTGAGGGGGGGTCCCCAGGGGAGACCCAGTACTTC. The encoded protein is CATSEGGSPGETQYF.

The CDR3 DNA sequence: TGTGCCAGCAGCCCTTCTAGCGGGGGGGCCTTTGAGCAGTTCTTC. Encoded protein: CASSPSSGGAFEQFF. The chain recombines TRBV3-1 (or the pseudogene TRBV3-2) with TRBJ2-1; TRBD2 agrees at 12 bases. Germline trimming cut 4 bases from V and 9 bases from J; bases unmatched to any gene: 7. Germline loops: CDR1 LGHDT, CDR2 YNNKEL (reference sequence). The CDR3 runs to 15 residues.

A note on this clone: One junction end does not reproduce the germline sequence, and a read error may be involved. This chain connects TRBV2 to TRBJ2-5; D unresolved. Germline CDR1 is SNHLY and CDR2 is FYNNEI. This CDR3 comprises 11 residues. CDR3 sequence (DNA): TGTGCCAGTAGTGCTCAGGAGACCCAGTACTTC. Its translation: CASSAQETQYF.

The chain uses TRBV5-5 and TRBJ2-3; 8 nucleotides align to TRBD2. Trimming cost V 0 bases and J 0 bases; bases outside gene matches: 3. Germline assignment: CDR1 SGHKS and CDR2 YYEKEE (reference sequence). The CDR3 runs 16 residues. Here the CDR3 reads CASSLGASGSTDTQYF. CDR3 sequence (DNA): TGTGCCAGCAGCTTGGGAGCTAGCGGGAGCACAGATACGCAGTATTTT. The entire variable domain, with the rest obtained from reference TRBV5-5 and TRBJ2-3, is as follows: DAGVTQSPTHLIKTRGQQVTLRCSPISGHKSVSWYQQVLGQGPQFIFQYYEKEERGRGNFPDRFSARQFPNYSSELNVNALLLGDSALYLCASSLGASGSTDTQYFGPGTRLTVL.

The genes are TRBV19 and TRBJ1-5, with D maybe TRBD1 (6 bases). The CDR3 length is 18 residues. The germline CDR1 and CDR2 sequences are LNHDA and SQIVND (reference sequence). V shed 4 bases and J shed 7 bases, with 26 bases lying between them. CDR3 loop: CASSTLNLNSGTRQPQHF. DNA of the CDR3: TGTGCCAGTAGTACCCTAAACTTGAACTCCGGGACACGACAGCCCCAGCATTTT.

J is TRBJ1-2 and V is TRBV30; D gene uncertain. V was shortened by 3 bases and J by 7 bases, with 12 bases between the two germline ends. Germline CDR1 is GTSNPN and CDR2 is SVGIG (reference sequence). This CDR3 has 12 amino acids. CDR3 in amino acids: CAWSPRGSGYTF. The CDR3 DNA reads as TGTGCCTGGAGCCCTCGCGGGAGTGGCTACACCTTC.

The chain combines TRBV30 with TRBJ1-2; TRBD1 might be the D (5 bases). With 0 bases removed from V and 3 bases from J, the gap between germline ends came to 14 bases. Germline assignment: CDR1 GTSNPN and CDR2 SVGIG (reference sequence). The CDR3 has 15 residues. Here the CDR3 reads CAWSVPGGLYYGYTF. In nucleotides, the CDR3 is TGTGCCTGGAGTGTACCGGGGGGTCTCTACTATGGCTACACCTTC.

The chain couples TRBV4-3 to TRBJ1-2, with D perhaps matching TRBD1 (5 bases). Germline V gene sequence: CDR1 LGHNA, CDR2 YSLEER. The germline V and J ends were trimmed by 0 bases and 4 bases, with 12 bases remaining between them. The CDR3 consists of 15 residues. The CDR3 sequence: CASSQDSDRSYGYTF. The CDR3 DNA is TGCGCCAGCAGCCAAGATTCAGACAGAAGCTATGGCTACACCTTC.

This clone is a singleton in its sample. The chain employs TRBV7-2 and TRBJ1-2; D possibly corresponds to TRBD1 (6 bases). Germline CDR1 and CDR2: SGHTA and FQGNSA. This CDR3 has 14 amino acids. Trimming left V 5 bases short and J 2 bases short, with 12 bases between. The CDR3 sequence is CASSPRGANYGYTF. CDR3 DNA sequence: TGTGCCAGCAGCCCCCGGGGGGCCAACTATGGCTACACCTTC.

The rearrangement joins TRBV6-5 to TRBJ1-2; no firm D call. This CDR3 comprises 13 residues. Germline CDR1 reads MNHEY; CDR2 reads SVGAGI. The V gene lost 5 bases and the J gene lost 4 bases, with 11 bases spanning the gap. The DNA of the CDR3 is TGTGCCAGCAGTCTAGCGGCCCGCTATGGCTACACCTTC. It codes for CASSLAARYGYTF.

This chain joins TRBV5-1 and TRBJ2-7; D remains ambiguous. Germline values: CDR1 SGHRS, CDR2 YFSETQ. The CDR3 extends over 16 amino acids. V gave up 4 bases and J gave up 5 bases, with 22 bases separating them. The CDR3 nucleotides read TGCGCCAGCAGCCCTTCTCGGCGAGCGAGAGAGGACGAGCAGTACTTC. Translated: CASSPSRRAREDEQYF.

The V call is TRBV19, the J call TRBJ1-6; the match to TRBD1 covers 8 bases. The CDR3 is 14 residues long. Unmatched junction bases numbered 3, after V lost 4 bases and J lost 7 bases. Germline V gene data show CDR1 as LNHDA and CDR2 as SQIVND (reference sequence). In DNA, the CDR3 is TGTGCCAGTAGTACGACAGGGGCAAATTCACCCCTCCACTTT. It translates to CASSTTGANSPLHF.

This clone was seen more than once but under ten times. This rearrangement joins TRBV7-2 to TRBJ1-2; D is unresolved. Germline lookup yields CDR1 SGHTA and CDR2 FQGNSA. V shed 3 bases and J shed 8 bases, with 16 bases lying between them. The CDR3 covers 14 residues. The CDR3 nucleotides are TGTGCCAGCAGCTTCACTTTCCGAGGGAGAGGCTACACCTTC. It codes for CASSFTFRGRGYTF.

DNA for the CDR3: TGCGCCAGCAGCTTGGAGGGGCTCAATCAGCCCCAGCATTTT. Encoded protein: CASSLEGLNQPQHF. V is TRBV5-1 and J is TRBJ1-5; possibly TRBD1 for D (5 bases). Per the germline V gene, CDR1 is SGHRS and CDR2 is YFSETQ. The V end lost 0 bases, the J end lost 3 bases, and 7 bases lay between the germline ends. CDR3 length equals 14 residues. Variable domain in full (rest from reference TRBV5-1 and TRBJ1-5): KAGVTQTPRYLIKTRGQQVTLSCSPISGHRSVSWYQQTPGQGLQFLFEYFSETQRNKGNFPGRFSGRQFSNSRSEMNVSTLELGDSALYLCASSLEGLNQPQHFGDGTRLSIL.

This clone has only one observation. This rearrangement joins TRBV5-6 to TRBJ2-1, with D unclear. V was pared by 0 bases and J by 5 bases, with 3 bases between. The CDR3 runs to 12 residues. Germline V gives CDR1 SGHDT, CDR2 YYEEEE. Here the CDR3 DNA reads TGTGCCAGCAGCTTGGCCGACAATGAGCAGTTCTTC. Translating gives CASSLADNEQFF.

The chain employs TRBV7-2 and TRBJ1-1; D perhaps matches TRBD1 (5 bases). CDR3 size: 13 residues. The ends were cut back, 6 bases at V and 4 bases at J, with 12 bases in the middle. Germline lookup yields CDR1 SGHTA and CDR2 FQGNSA. The CDR3 loop reads CASSPYGATEAFF. The CDR3, as DNA: TGTGCCAGCAGTCCCTATGGGGCCACTGAAGCTTTCTTT.

This clone was counted a few times. This sequence joins TRBV5-1 and TRBJ2-7; 14 bases agree with TRBD2. The germline V gene has CDR1 SGHRS and CDR2 YFSETQ. V was clipped by 0 bases and J by 6 bases; unmatched bases: 11. CDR3 length equals 18 residues. This CDR3 reads CASSLVLGTSGSGREQYF. CDR3 in DNA: TGCGCCAGCAGCTTGGTCTTGGGGACTAGCGGGAGTGGGCGCGAGCAGTACTTC. The full variable domain, completed using reference TRBV5-1 and TRBJ2-7, is KAGVTQTPRYLIKTRGQQVTLSCSPISGHRSVSWYQQTPGQGLQFLFEYFSETQRNKGNFPGRFSGRQFSNSRSEMNVSTLELGDSALYLCASSLVLGTSGSGREQYFGPGTRLTVT.

V gene TRBV15 combines with J gene TRBJ1-4; the D gene is possibly TRBD1 (6 bases). V was clipped by 0 bases and J by 0 bases, with 14 bases between them. Germline values: CDR1 LNHNV, CDR2 YYDKDF (reference sequence). This CDR3 is 18 amino acids long. CDR3 sequence (DNA): TGTGCCACCAGCAGAGATCGGGGGGCCCTCCCAACTAATGAAAAACTGTTTTTT. The encoded protein is CATSRDRGALPTNEKLFF.

The CDR3, as DNA: TGTGCCAGCAGCCCCGGGACTAGCGGCGCGCTCCTCGACAATGAGCAGTTCTTC. Translation gives CASSPGTSGALLDNEQFF. The J gene is TRBJ2-1, the V gene TRBV7-2; TRBD2 aligns across 11 bases. V lost 5 bases and J lost 5; bases outside the gene matches: 14. Germline CDR1 reads SGHTA; CDR2 reads FQGNSA. The CDR3 length is 18 residues.

This chain connects TRBV7-2 to TRBJ1-2; D ambiguous. The germline V gene has CDR1 SGHTA and CDR2 FQGNSA. This CDR3 region has 13 residues. V lost 4 bases and J 5 bases, leaving 11 bases between the germline ends. CDR3 nucleotides: TGTGCCAGCAGCTCGGGCGGGCGGTATGGCTACACCTTC. Its protein is CASSSGGRYGYTF.